The rows below give T cell receptor beta chains drawn from one sample of a study of blood T cell repertoires in COVID-19. The repertoire was sequenced with immunoSEQ multiplex PCR; TCRdb's copy has only in-frame clones and lacks some. The sample holds about 200,000 clones, 60% to 85% seen once. Sequenced material: peripheral blood. The receptors shown here come from a woman in her 70s with acute or convalescent COVID-19. The CDR3 runs from the conserved cysteine through the conserved F or W. Where a row states a size, it is once, few, many or the class of an expanded clone; other rows omit it.

>TRBJ1-5|-|TRBV27
CASSARDRVGQPQHF
>TRBJ2-5|few|TRBV12-5
CASGYRASGRAHF
>TRBJ2-7|-|TRBV3-1/TRBV3-2
CASSLQGEEQYF
>TRBJ1-1|-|TRBV15
CATSRGGVNTEAFF
>TRBJ1-4|-|TRBV10-3
CAIRQGANEKLFF
>TRBJ1-2|-|TRBV10-3
CAISEQGLDGYTF
>TRBJ1-3|-|TRBV11-2
CATQGDPSGNTIYF
>TRBJ2-2|-|TRBV5-1
CASSKGQVNTGELFF
>TRBJ1-1|-|TRBV12-5
CASGLAGINRGLEIMNTEAFF
>TRBJ1-5|-|TRBV27
CASTFAGAGQPQHF
>TRBJ2-2|-|TRBV2
CASRLLAGTGELFF
>TRBJ1-1|-|TRBV10-3
CASHSWDRPLNTEAFF
>TRBJ2-3|-|TRBV5-4
CASSLKGLGTDTQYF
>TRBJ1-5|-|TRBV2
CASSRREGNQPQHF
>TRBJ2-7|once|TRBV7-2
CASSPPWGGSSYEQYF
>TRBJ1-2|few|TRBV5-5
CASSFGTKTNYGYTF
>TRBJ2-1|-|TRBV9
CASSVDPYNEQFF
>TRBJ1-1|-|TRBV5-1
CASSLGENTEAFF
>TRBJ1-4|few|TRBV7-9
CASSPKPGLPGEKLFF
>TRBJ2-3|-|TRBV4-2
CASSQEILAARDTQYF
>TRBJ2-7|-|TRBV5-8
CASSPDGTGEYEQYF
>TRBJ2-5|-|TRBV9
CASSPRTNQETQYF
>TRBJ1-1|-|TRBV6-5
CASSYQGRGTEAFF
>TRBJ2-3|-|TRBV29-1
CSVEGYLSTDTQYF
>TRBJ2-1|-|TRBV27
CASSLLGGSSGTHNEQFF
>TRBJ1-3|-|TRBV18
CASSPFRQGTSGNTIYF
>TRBJ1-4|-|TRBV4-1
CASSQLLRVKEKLFF
>TRBJ2-1|many|TRBV27
CASGQGPDNEQFF
>TRBJ2-2|-|TRBV29-1
CSARTSTGELFF
>TRBJ2-7|-|TRBV6-5
CASSYSGTGGGEQYF
>TRBJ1-5|-|TRBV6-5
CASSTTGVGQPQHF
>TRBJ1-5|-|TRBV19
CASTQRTGGFSNQPQHF
>TRBJ2-1|-|TRBV2
CASRTAPSYNEQFF
>TRBJ1-1|-|TRBV28
CASRYLTGVAEAFF
>TRBJ2-3|once|TRBV15
CATSRSVSSDTDTQYF
>TRBJ1-2|many|TRBV7-9
CASSLTGRSGYTF
>TRBJ1-1|-|TRBV19
CASSPDRVVAEAFF
>TRBJ1-1|once|TRBV6-5
CASTRGQEENTEAFF
>TRBJ2-7|-|TRBV7-2
CAMSRGARHEQYF
>TRBJ1-3|few|TRBV28
CASSPPYRTSGNTIYF
>TRBJ2-2|-|TRBV7-7
CASSPTSGRPNTGELFF
>TRBJ1-1|-|TRBV5-6
CASSYRGLNTEAFF
>TRBJ2-3|few|TRBV7-3
CASSPTGPDTQYF
>TRBJ2-5|-|TRBV3-1/TRBV3-2
CASSHARRQETQYF
>TRBJ1-1|-|TRBV7-2
CASSFQENTEAFF
>TRBJ1-6|-|TRBV2
CASSRDRGRASPLHF
>TRBJ1-3|few|TRBV5-1
CASSLEDPRGNTIYF
>TRBJ2-3|-|TRBV5-4
CASSLGTSGFSTDTQYF
>TRBJ1-2|-|TRBV29-1
CSVLSYSGYGYTF
>TRBJ1-1|-|TRBV5-1
CASSELPGQLGTGAFF
>TRBJ2-5|-|TRBV18
CASSSDREETQYF
>TRBJ1-1|-|TRBV5-1
CASSFGGQNTEAFF
>TRBJ1-1|-|TRBV3-1/TRBV3-2
CASSQVGGHTEAFF